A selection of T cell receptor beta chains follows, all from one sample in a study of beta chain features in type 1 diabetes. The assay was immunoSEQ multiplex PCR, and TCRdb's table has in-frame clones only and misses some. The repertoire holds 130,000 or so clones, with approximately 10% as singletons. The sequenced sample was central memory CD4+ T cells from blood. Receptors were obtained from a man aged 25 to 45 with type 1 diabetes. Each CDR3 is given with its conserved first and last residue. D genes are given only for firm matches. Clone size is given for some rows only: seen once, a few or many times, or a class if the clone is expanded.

CDR3nt: TGTGCCTGGATTTTCGGAGGGACAGGGGGGGGCGAGCAGTACTTC
CDR3aa: CAWIFGGTGGGEQYF
v_gene: TRBV30
abundance: .
d_gene: TRBD1
j_gene: TRBJ2-7

CDR3nt: TGTGCCAGCAGCCCTGCGGGGGGCACCACGGAAGCTTTCTTT
CDR3aa: CASSPAGGTTEAFF
v_gene: TRBV5-4
abundance: few
d_gene: .
j_gene: TRBJ1-1

CDR3nt: TGTGCCAGCAGCCAAGAACTCGTCTCCTACAATGAGCAGTTCTTC
CDR3aa: CASSQELVSYNEQFF
v_gene: TRBV4-2
abundance: many
d_gene: .
j_gene: TRBJ2-1

CDR3nt: TGTGCCAGCACCAGTTCCTATAATTCACCCCTCCACTTT
CDR3aa: CASTSSYNSPLHF
v_gene: TRBV25-1
abundance: few
d_gene: .
j_gene: TRBJ1-6

CDR3nt: TGCGCCAGCAGACCCGGACTAGCGATGGAGACCCAGTACTTC
CDR3aa: CASRPGLAMETQYF
v_gene: TRBV5-1
abundance: many
d_gene: TRBD2
j_gene: TRBJ2-5

CDR3nt: TGTGCCTGGAGCCGGACAATCGGCTCACCCCTCCACTTT
CDR3aa: CAWSRTIGSPLHF
v_gene: TRBV30
abundance: .
d_gene: .
j_gene: TRBJ1-6

CDR3nt: TGTGCCAGTGGGACTAGATTAAGCAATGAGCAGTTCTTC
CDR3aa: CASGTRLSNEQFF
v_gene: TRBV2
abundance: .
d_gene: TRBD2
j_gene: TRBJ2-1

CDR3nt: TGTGCCAGCTCACCCGGGACAGGCAACTTAGAGGCTTTCTTT
CDR3aa: CASSPGTGNLEAFF
v_gene: TRBV18
abundance: few
d_gene: TRBD1
j_gene: TRBJ1-1

CDR3nt: TGTGCCAGCAGCCCCGGCGGGACCCGGGTAAAACTGTTTTTT
CDR3aa: CASSPGGTRVKLFF
v_gene: TRBV9
abundance: many
d_gene: .
j_gene: TRBJ1-4

CDR3nt: TGTGCCAGCAGCCAGACCGGGACTAGCGGAAACATTCAGTACTTC
CDR3aa: CASSQTGTSGNIQYF
v_gene: TRBV4-2
abundance: .
d_gene: TRBD2
j_gene: TRBJ2-4

CDR3nt: TGTGCCAGCAGTAGCGGGGGGACCCATCCGGATGAGCAGTTCTTC
CDR3aa: CASSSGGTHPDEQFF
v_gene: TRBV7-2
abundance: few
d_gene: TRBD2
j_gene: TRBJ2-1

CDR3nt: TGTGCCAGCAGCGATAGAACTAGTAACAATGAGCAGTTCTTC
CDR3aa: CASSDRTSNNEQFF
v_gene: TRBV16
abundance: many
d_gene: .
j_gene: TRBJ2-1

CDR3nt: TGTGCCAGCAGTTTATTCCGTACCGGGGGGGCCTTAGATACGCAGTATTTT
CDR3aa: CASSLFRTGGALDTQYF
v_gene: TRBV27
abundance: .
d_gene: TRBD2
j_gene: TRBJ2-3

CDR3nt: TGTGCCAGCAGTGAGGGGCGGCAGGGGGCTGGAGAGACCCAGTACTTC
CDR3aa: CASSEGRQGAGETQYF
v_gene: TRBV2
abundance: .
d_gene: TRBD1
j_gene: TRBJ2-5

CDR3nt: TGTGCCACCGGAAGAGGCGGGGGAGAGAATACGCAGTATTTT
CDR3aa: CATGRGGGENTQYF
v_gene: TRBV19
abundance: few
d_gene: TRBD2
j_gene: TRBJ2-3

CDR3nt: TGTGCCAGTAGTATAGAAATCCTAGCGGGGGCGACTGAGCAGTTCTTC
CDR3aa: CASSIEILAGATEQFF
v_gene: TRBV19
abundance: .
d_gene: TRBD2
j_gene: TRBJ2-1

CDR3nt: TGTGCTAGCAGCCCCACTAGCGGGGCTAGCACAGATACGCAGTATTTT
CDR3aa: CASSPTSGASTDTQYF
v_gene: TRBV7-7
abundance: .
d_gene: TRBD2
j_gene: TRBJ2-3

CDR3nt: TGTGCCAGCAGTGGTCGAGAGACCCAGTACTTC
CDR3aa: CASSGRETQYF
v_gene: TRBV2
abundance: .
d_gene: .
j_gene: TRBJ2-5

CDR3nt: TGCGCCAGCAGCTTGCGGCAGGAAGGCTACACCTTC
CDR3aa: CASSLRQEGYTF
v_gene: TRBV5-1
abundance: few
d_gene: .
j_gene: TRBJ1-2

CDR3nt: TGTGCCAGCAGCTTAACAGGCGCCCCTGGGGCCAACGTCCTGACTTTC
CDR3aa: CASSLTGAPGANVLTF
v_gene: TRBV5-6
abundance: .
d_gene: .
j_gene: TRBJ2-6

CDR3nt: TGTGCCAGCAGTTTTGAACATCCGACCGGGGAGCTGTTTTTT
CDR3aa: CASSFEHPTGELFF
v_gene: TRBV28
abundance: .
d_gene: .
j_gene: TRBJ2-2

CDR3nt: TGTGCCTGCCCGATTCTAGCGCGTCCTAGCACAGATACGCAGTATTTT
CDR3aa: CACPILARPSTDTQYF
v_gene: TRBV19
abundance: many
d_gene: .
j_gene: TRBJ2-3

CDR3nt: TGCAGCGTTGAAGGTTCCGCGGGGAACTACGAGCAGTACTTC
CDR3aa: CSVEGSAGNYEQYF
v_gene: TRBV29-1
abundance: few
d_gene: .
j_gene: TRBJ2-7

CDR3nt: TGTGCCAGCAGCGTAGGTGGTAGCGGGGGGGGAGAGACCCAGTACTTC
CDR3aa: CASSVGGSGGGETQYF
v_gene: TRBV9
abundance: .
d_gene: TRBD2
j_gene: TRBJ2-5

CDR3nt: TGTGCCAGCAGCTTAGACCGGGGGAACGAGCAGTACTTC
CDR3aa: CASSLDRGNEQYF
v_gene: TRBV7-2
abundance: .
d_gene: .
j_gene: TRBJ2-7

CDR3nt: TGTGCCAGCAGCTCTTTGGTCGGGGGGGACGAGCAGTACTTC
CDR3aa: CASSSLVGGDEQYF
v_gene: TRBV7-2
abundance: .
d_gene: TRBD2
j_gene: TRBJ2-7

CDR3nt: TGTGCCAGCAGCTTAGAACAGGGCAGGGCCCAGCATTTT
CDR3aa: CASSLEQGRAQHF
v_gene: TRBV7-2
abundance: few
d_gene: .
j_gene: TRBJ1-5

CDR3nt: TGTGCCGGTAGTGGGGCGGATACGCAGTATTTT
CDR3aa: CAGSGADTQYF
v_gene: TRBV2
abundance: few
d_gene: .
j_gene: TRBJ2-3

CDR3nt: TGTGCCAGCAGCTCTAGTCTTGGCCGTAATTCACCCCTCCACTTT
CDR3aa: CASSSSLGRNSPLHF
v_gene: TRBV14
abundance: .
d_gene: .
j_gene: TRBJ1-6

CDR3nt: TGCGCCAGCAGCCAAGGAGAAGGGACAGAAGGGTCCGAGCAGTACTTC
CDR3aa: CASSQGEGTEGSEQYF
v_gene: TRBV4-1
abundance: .
d_gene: TRBD1
j_gene: TRBJ2-7

CDR3nt: TGCGCCAGCCTCGGGGGGCACAATGAGCAGTTCTTC
CDR3aa: CASLGGHNEQFF
v_gene: TRBV5-1
abundance: few
d_gene: .
j_gene: TRBJ2-1

CDR3nt: TGTGCCAGCAGCCCCCAGGACAGGGTGGGCTATGGCTACACCTTC
CDR3aa: CASSPQDRVGYGYTF
v_gene: TRBV9
abundance: .
d_gene: TRBD1
j_gene: TRBJ1-2

CDR3nt: TGCGCCAGCAGCCGCACACACCAGGGGACCGGGGAGCTGTTTTTT
CDR3aa: CASSRTHQGTGELFF
v_gene: TRBV4-3
abundance: .
d_gene: .
j_gene: TRBJ2-2

CDR3nt: TGCAGCTGGAGGGACGTGAACACTGAAGCTTTCTTT
CDR3aa: CSWRDVNTEAFF
v_gene: TRBV29-1
abundance: .
d_gene: .
j_gene: TRBJ1-1

CDR3nt: TGTGCCAGCTCACCCCTGGACAGGGGGAACACTGAAGCTTTCTTT
CDR3aa: CASSPLDRGNTEAFF
v_gene: TRBV18
abundance: few
d_gene: TRBD1
j_gene: TRBJ1-1

CDR3nt: TGTGCCAGCAGTTACTCAGTGCAGGGGTCAAATTCACCCCTCCACTTT
CDR3aa: CASSYSVQGSNSPLHF
v_gene: TRBV6-5
abundance: .
d_gene: .
j_gene: TRBJ1-6

CDR3nt: TGTGCCAGCAGACGGAGGAGGGGCCCGGACTATGGCTACACCTTC
CDR3aa: CASRRRRGPDYGYTF
v_gene: TRBV6-5
abundance: .
d_gene: .
j_gene: TRBJ1-2

CDR3nt: TGTGCCAGCAGCTTATGGTTCGGCGGCCGCTCCTACGAGCAGTACTTC
CDR3aa: CASSLWFGGRSYEQYF
v_gene: TRBV5-4
abundance: .
d_gene: .
j_gene: TRBJ2-7

CDR3nt: TGTGCCAGCTCACCAATGGGACAGCCCTACGAGCAGTACTTC
CDR3aa: CASSPMGQPYEQYF
v_gene: TRBV18
abundance: few
d_gene: TRBD1
j_gene: TRBJ2-7

CDR3nt: TGTGCCAGCAGCCAAGGAGCAGGGGGGAACACTGAAGCTTTCTTT
CDR3aa: CASSQGAGGNTEAFF
v_gene: TRBV4-2
abundance: .
d_gene: TRBD1
j_gene: TRBJ1-1

CDR3nt: TGTGCCAGCACCTTGACTAGCGGGGACTACAATGAGCAGTTCTTC
CDR3aa: CASTLTSGDYNEQFF
v_gene: TRBV9
abundance: few
d_gene: TRBD2
j_gene: TRBJ2-1

CDR3nt: TGTGCCAGCAGCTTAGGGGGGCGCTTAAACTACGAGCAGTACTTC
CDR3aa: CASSLGGRLNYEQYF
v_gene: TRBV7-9
abundance: .
d_gene: .
j_gene: TRBJ2-7

CDR3nt: TGCAGCGTGATTAGGTGGAGCAACACTGAAGCTTTCTTT
CDR3aa: CSVIRWSNTEAFF
v_gene: TRBV29-1
abundance: few
d_gene: .
j_gene: TRBJ1-1

CDR3nt: TGTGCCAGCAGCCAGACATGGGGGGATGGCTACACCTTC
CDR3aa: CASSQTWGDGYTF
v_gene: TRBV6-5
abundance: .
d_gene: .
j_gene: TRBJ1-2

CDR3nt: TGTGCCAGGTTGTGGGGCAACGCGGAGACCCAGTACTTC
CDR3aa: CARLWGNAETQYF
v_gene: TRBV21-1
abundance: few
d_gene: .
j_gene: TRBJ2-5

CDR3nt: TGCGCCAGCAGCTTGCGGTTCCAAGCGTCCCAAGCTTTCTTT
CDR3aa: CASSLRFQASQAFF
v_gene: TRBV5-1
abundance: .
d_gene: .
j_gene: TRBJ1-1

CDR3nt: TGTGCCACCAGCAAGGAAAGGGGACAGTTTAATTCACCCCTCCACTTT
CDR3aa: CATSKERGQFNSPLHF
v_gene: TRBV15
abundance: many
d_gene: TRBD1
j_gene: TRBJ1-6

CDR3nt: TGTGCCAGCAGTCTTACAGGTTACGAGCAGTACTTC
CDR3aa: CASSLTGYEQYF
v_gene: TRBV2
abundance: .
d_gene: .
j_gene: TRBJ2-7

CDR3nt: TGTGCCATCAGTGCCTTAGGCGGTGCTGGTGGAAACACCATATATTTT
CDR3aa: CAISALGGAGGNTIYF
v_gene: TRBV10-3
abundance: .
d_gene: .
j_gene: TRBJ1-3

CDR3nt: TGCGCCAGCAGCTTGGTGGCTGGAGGGTCGGAGACCCAGTACTTC
CDR3aa: CASSLVAGGSETQYF
v_gene: TRBV5-1
abundance: .
d_gene: .
j_gene: TRBJ2-5

CDR3nt: TGTGCCAGCAGTGGTCTTGGTACCGCCCGGGGGGAAAAACTGTTTTTT
CDR3aa: CASSGLGTARGEKLFF
v_gene: TRBV27
abundance: .
d_gene: .
j_gene: TRBJ1-4

CDR3nt: TGTGCCAGCAGTTACTCGCCAGGGACTGGGGCCAACGTCCTGACTTTC
CDR3aa: CASSYSPGTGANVLTF
v_gene: TRBV6-5
abundance: .
d_gene: .
j_gene: TRBJ2-6

CDR3nt: TGTGCCGGATCCATAGCGGGAAAGACAGATACGCAGTATTTT
CDR3aa: CAGSIAGKTDTQYF
v_gene: TRBV6-1
abundance: few
d_gene: TRBD2
j_gene: TRBJ2-3

CDR3nt: TGTGCCAGCAGTGTTAGCGGGGGGGCCACCGGGGAGCTGTTTTTT
CDR3aa: CASSVSGGATGELFF
v_gene: TRBV6-4
abundance: few
d_gene: TRBD2
j_gene: TRBJ2-2

CDR3nt: TGTGCCAGCAGCCTCGGGGGGGCTGGGGCTCCCAATGAGCAGTTCTTC
CDR3aa: CASSLGGAGAPNEQFF
v_gene: TRBV5-4
abundance: .
d_gene: TRBD2
j_gene: TRBJ2-1

CDR3nt: TGTGCCAGCAGGGGACAGGGGGGCGTCCTGACTTTC
CDR3aa: CASRGQGGVLTF
v_gene: TRBV6-1
abundance: .
d_gene: TRBD1
j_gene: TRBJ2-6